The T cell receptor beta chain under discussion was sequenced for a study of blood T cell repertoires in COVID-19. Losses at the gene ends were 4 bases for V and 4 bases for J; bases not matched to a gene: 7. In germline, CDR1 is SGHRS, CDR2 YFSETQ. The length of the CDR3 is 15 residues. The method was immunoSEQ multiplex PCR; TCRdb's version includes in-frame clones alone and lacks a portion of them. The sample lists tens of thousands of clones; 91% were seen once. The chain couples TRBV5-1 to TRBJ2-1; 8 positions agree with TRBD1. The source of this sequence is a woman in her fifties or sixties in a cohort sampled during active COVID-19. The specimen sequenced was peripheral blood. The CDR3, as DNA: TGCGCCAGCAGCCTGGACAGGGCACCTTACAATGAGCAGTTCTTC. Residues: CASSLDRAPYNEQFF. Using reference TRBV5-1 and TRBJ2-1 for the parts outside the CDR3, the full variable domain is KAGVTQTPRYLIKTRGQQVTLSCSPISGHRSVSWYQQTPGQGLQFLFEYFSETQRNKGNFPGRFSGRQFSNSRSEMNVSTLELGDSALYLCASSLDRAPYNEQFFGPGTRLTVL.